A selection of T cell receptor beta chains follows, all from one sample in a study of human T cells and chemical hapten exposure. One entry per CDR3 protein results from TCRdb running MiXCR on the RACE reads. The table shows about 160,000 distinct CDR3 sequences, with about a quarter occurring only once. The specimen was whole blood, collected in connection with sensitization to the hapten diphenylcyclopropenone (DPC). These TCRs come from a woman aged 18-35 years with alopecia areata. Some clones in this sample may be carry-over from other donors' samples. The CDR3 runs from the conserved cysteine through the conserved F or W. A D gene is named only where the DNA matches it firmly. Size is omitted from some rows. Given values are once, few, many or a class for expanded clones.

d_call clone_size j_call v_call cdr3_aa cdr3_nt
. few TRBJ1-2 TRBV27 CASSLNPRYYGYTF TGTGCCAGCAGTTTAAATCCCAGGTACTATGGCTACACCTTC
. . TRBJ1-6 TRBV9 CASSVNGSPLHF TGTGCCAGCAGCGTAAACGGTTCACCCCTCCACTTT
TRBD2 few TRBJ2-5 TRBV9 CASSTIAGVETQYF TGTGCCAGCAGCACAATAGCGGGAGTGGAGACCCAGTACTTC
TRBD2 few TRBJ2-7 TRBV5-1 CASSLLAGRDEQYF TGCGCCAGCAGCCTGTTAGCGGGACGGGACGAGCAGTACTTC
TRBD1 . TRBJ2-5 TRBV20-1 CSARTGASQETQYF TGCAGTGCCAGGACAGGGGCATCCCAAGAGACCCAGTACTTC
. . TRBJ2-3 TRBV12-3/TRBV12-4 CASSFRGGLASNQSQYF TGTGCCAGCAGTTTCAGGGGCGGGTTGGCTAGCAATCAGTCCCAGTATTTT
. . TRBJ1-5 TRBV20-1 CSARDYGYSQPQHF TGCAGTGCTAGAGATTATGGGTACAGTCAGCCCCAGCATTTT
TRBD2 few TRBJ2-5 TRBV7-6 CASSPWTSGTQETQYF TGTGCCAGCAGCCCATGGACTAGCGGGACACAAGAGACCCAGTACTTC
. few TRBJ1-2 TRBV25-1 CASSEFGVSGYTF TGTGCCAGCAGTGAATTTGGGGTCTCGGGCTACACCTTC
. few TRBJ2-1 TRBV5-4 CASSLEMREDEQFF TGTGCCAGCAGCTTGGAGATGAGAGAAGATGAGCAGTTCTTC
TRBD1 few TRBJ2-3 TRBV20-1 CSARSFGQGPHTQYF TGCAGTGCTAGAAGTTTCGGACAGGGACCACATACGCAGTATTTT
. . TRBJ1-6 TRBV4-3 CASSRSGGYNSPLHF TGCGCCAGCAGCCGCTCCGGAGGATATAATTCACCCCTCCACTTT
TRBD1 few TRBJ2-7 TRBV5-1 CASSLGAQGREQYF TGCGCCAGCAGCTTGGGGGCACAGGGGCGCGAGCAGTACTTC
. few TRBJ2-7 TRBV29-1 CSVEIPHSSYEQYF TGCAGCGTTGAGATCCCCCATTCATCCTACGAGCAGTACTTC
. few TRBJ1-1 TRBV6-2/TRBV6-3 CASRRGDGVDTEAFF TGTGCCAGCCGAAGGGGGGACGGAGTGGACACTGAAGCTTTCTTT
TRBD2 . TRBJ2-1 TRBV7-8 CAVGGDNEQFF TGTGCTGTCGGGGGGGACAATGAGCAGTTCTTC